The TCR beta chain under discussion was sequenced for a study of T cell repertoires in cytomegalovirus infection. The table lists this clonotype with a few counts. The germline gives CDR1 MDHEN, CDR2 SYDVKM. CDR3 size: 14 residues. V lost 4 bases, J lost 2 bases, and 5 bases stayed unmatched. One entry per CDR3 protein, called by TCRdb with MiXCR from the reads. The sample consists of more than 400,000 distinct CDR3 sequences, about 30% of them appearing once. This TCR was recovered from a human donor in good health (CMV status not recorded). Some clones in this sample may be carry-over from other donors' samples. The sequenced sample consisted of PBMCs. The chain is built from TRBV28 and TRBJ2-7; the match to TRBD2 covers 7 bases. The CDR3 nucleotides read TGTGCCAGCAGTTCACTAGCGCCCGCCTACGAGCAGTACTTC. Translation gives CASSSLAPAYEQYF.